The rows below give T cell receptor beta chains drawn from one sample of a study of blood T cell repertoires in COVID-19. Data came from immunoSEQ multiplex PCR; TCRdb stores just in-frame clones and leaves some out. The sample holds some 180,000 clones, about three quarters seen once. The sample comprised peripheral blood. The source of these receptors is a woman aged 45-65 years with active or convalescent COVID-19. Each CDR3 is given with its conserved first and last residue. D genes are given only for firm matches. Not every row has a clone size; where given, it reads once, few, many or a size class.

>-|TRBV7-9|TRBJ1-2|-
TGTGCCAGCAGCTTAGAAGGTGGGGCGTTGGATGCCTATGGCTACACCTTC
CASSLEGGALDAYGYTF
>few|TRBV25-1|TRBJ1-6|-
TGTGCCAGCATCCCACAGGGCTATAATTCACCCCTCCACTTT
CASIPQGYNSPLHF
>-|TRBV20-1|TRBJ1-6|-
TGCAGTGCTAGTCACCTAGGCAGCAGCTCCTATAATTCACCCCTCCACTTT
CSASHLGSSSYNSPLHF
>-|TRBV30|TRBJ1-5|-
TGTGCCTGGAGTAGGGGGGGGCATCAGCCCCAGCATTTT
CAWSRGGHQPQHF
>-|TRBV6-2/TRBV6-3|TRBJ2-7|TRBD2
TGTGCCAGCAGTTACTACCCGGGACTAGCGGATTACGAGCAGTACTTC
CASSYYPGLADYEQYF
>-|TRBV5-8|TRBJ1-5|-
TGTGCCAGCAGCTCCCTACAGGGTCAGCCCCAGCATTTT
CASSSLQGQPQHF
>-|TRBV27|TRBJ1-1|TRBD1
TGTGCCAGCAGCCACCTCACAGGGGGCACTGAAGCTTTCTTT
CASSHLTGGTEAFF
>-|TRBV11-3|TRBJ2-3|-
TGTGCCAGCAGCTTAGATCAAACGGGGACGCAGTATTTT
CASSLDQTGTQYF
>-|TRBV2|TRBJ1-4|-
TGTGCCTGTAGGGGTGAGATATATAATGAAAAACTGTTTTTT
CACRGEIYNEKLFF
>-|TRBV10-3|TRBJ2-7|TRBD2
TGTGCCATCAGTGATAGCGGACTAGCGGGCCTCTCTAGCGGGGAGCAGTACTTC
CAISDSGLAGLSSGEQYF
>-|TRBV28|TRBJ2-5|-
TGTGCCAGCAGTCAAGGAGGGACAGCCCAAGAGACCCAGTACTTC
CASSQGGTAQETQYF
>once|TRBV4-2|TRBJ2-3|-
TGTGCCAGCAGTCCTAGATTACGACAGGGCACAGATACGCAGTATTTT
CASSPRLRQGTDTQYF
>-|TRBV7-2|TRBJ1-1|-
TGTGCCAGCAGCTTAGTAGGGGGGGCGTTGACTGAAGCTTTCTTT
CASSLVGGALTEAFF
>-|TRBV9|TRBJ1-6|TRBD1
TGTGCCAGCAGCCCGGGGACAGCTCGTAATTCACCCCTCCACTTT
CASSPGTARNSPLHF
>few|TRBV7-9|TRBJ2-2|TRBD1
TGTGCCAGCAGCTCCAGACAGGGGCCAGACACCGGGGAGCTGTTTTTT
CASSSRQGPDTGELFF
>-|TRBV28|TRBJ1-3|TRBD1
TGTGCCAGCAGTTTATTATCTGGACAGGGAATTGCTGGAAACACCATATATTTT
CASSLLSGQGIAGNTIYF
>few|TRBV19|TRBJ2-1|TRBD1
TGTGCCAGTAGTATCAACACAGGGGGCGGTCAGTTCTTC
CASSINTGGGQFF
>-|TRBV20-1|TRBJ1-1|-
TGCAGTGCTCCCCGACACAATGAAGCTTTCTTT
CSAPRHNEAFF
>once|TRBV29-1|TRBJ1-2|TRBD1
TGCAGCGTTTCGACAGGGTCGAACTATGGCTACACCTTC
CSVSTGSNYGYTF
>-|TRBV12-3/TRBV12-4|TRBJ1-3|-
TGTGCCAGCAGAATTAGACAGTTTCCAGTAGTATTT
CASRIRQFPVVF
>-|TRBV5-6|TRBJ1-2|-
TGTGCCAGCAGCTCGGACGGGATCTATGGCTACACCTTC
CASSSDGIYGYTF
>-|TRBV18|TRBJ2-2|TRBD1
TGTGCCAGCTCACCGTCCATACCGGGACAGTACACCGGGGAGCTGTTTTTT
CASSPSIPGQYTGELFF
>few|TRBV27|TRBJ2-5|-
TGTGCCAGCAGTTTAGGGTTCGCGTCAGGAGAGACCCAGTACTTC
CASSLGFASGETQYF
>-|TRBV19|TRBJ1-4|-
TGTGCCAGTAGTATATTCGCGGGCGAGTCTAATGAAAAACTGTTTTTT
CASSIFAGESNEKLFF
>-|TRBV7-9|TRBJ1-5|-
TGTGCCAGCAGCGGACACGATCAGCCCCAGCATTTT
CASSGHDQPQHF
>-|TRBV4-2|TRBJ1-6|TRBD1
TGTGCCAGCAGCCAAGATTGGCAGGGGGACTCACCCCTCCACTTT
CASSQDWQGDSPLHF
>few|TRBV30|TRBJ1-2|TRBD1
TGTGCCTGCCAGCCCGGGACAGATAACTATGGCTACACCTTC
CACQPGTDNYGYTF
>-|TRBV24-1|TRBJ2-5|-
TGTGCCACCAGTGATTTCAGGGCCGGAAAAGAGACCCAGTACTTC
CATSDFRAGKETQYF
>-|TRBV30|TRBJ2-5|-
TGTGCCTGGAGTGTCAATGGACTACCACAAGAGACCCAGTACTTC
CAWSVNGLPQETQYF
>-|TRBV6-2/TRBV6-3|TRBJ2-7|TRBD1
TGTGCCAGCAGCAAGCGACAGGGGCTATACGAGCAGTACTTC
CASSKRQGLYEQYF
>-|TRBV6-5|TRBJ1-6|-
TGTGCCAGCAACGGAGACCCTAATTCACCCCTCCACTTT
CASNGDPNSPLHF
>-|TRBV6-1|TRBJ1-2|TRBD1
TGTGCCAGCAGTGAAGTGGGACAGGGAAGCGGCTACACCTTC
CASSEVGQGSGYTF
>-|TRBV3-1/TRBV3-2|TRBJ1-4|TRBD1
TGTGCCAGCAACTTACAGGGGGCAGGAGGGGAAAAACTGTTTTTT
CASNLQGAGGEKLFF
>-|TRBV19|TRBJ2-1|-
TGTGCCAGTAGTGCGGGCCTCAACAATGAGCAGTTCTTC
CASSAGLNNEQFF
>-|TRBV3-1/TRBV3-2|TRBJ2-7|TRBD2
TGTGCCAGCAGCCAAGCCTCAGCGGGAGGCCGAGACGAGCAGTACTTC
CASSQASAGGRDEQYF
>-|TRBV25-1|TRBJ2-2|-
TGTGCCAGCAGTGACTCAGTCACCGGGGAGCTGTTTTTT
CASSDSVTGELFF
>-|TRBV3-1/TRBV3-2|TRBJ1-2|-
TGTGCCAGCAGCGCACGAGGGATAGCTAACTATGGCTACACCTTC
CASSARGIANYGYTF
>few|TRBV28|TRBJ1-1|-
TGTGCCAGCAGTTTACCTGGACAGCCGAACACTGAAGCTTTCTTT
CASSLPGQPNTEAFF
>few|TRBV5-6|TRBJ1-2|-
TGTGCCAGCAGCTTGGAGGGGATGAATGGCTACACCTTC
CASSLEGMNGYTF
>-|TRBV14|TRBJ2-5|TRBD1
TGTGCCAGCAGCCACAGTCCGGGACAGGGGTCAGAGACCCAGTACTTC
CASSHSPGQGSETQYF
>once|TRBV10-3|TRBJ2-7|TRBD1
TGTGCCATCAGTGTGGGACAGGCCTACGGCGAGCAGTACTTC
CAISVGQAYGEQYF
>few|TRBV6-5|TRBJ1-5|-
TGTGCCAGCAGTTACTCGGGTAGGGGTCAGCCCCAGCATTTT
CASSYSGRGQPQHF
>-|TRBV19|TRBJ2-1|TRBD2
TGTGCCAGTAGTATACGACTAGCGGGAAGGGGTAGCTCCTACAATGAGCAGTTCTTC
CASSIRLAGRGSSYNEQFF
>-|TRBV6-6|TRBJ1-2|TRBD1
TGTGCCAGCAGCAGATCGGACAGGACCGGCTACACCTTC
CASSRSDRTGYTF
>few|TRBV28|TRBJ1-4|TRBD1
TGTGCCAGCAGTTCCCCGGGACAGGGGGGAGCAACTAATGAAAAACTGTTTTTT
CASSSPGQGGATNEKLFF
>-|TRBV6-5|TRBJ2-5|-
TGTGCCAGCCCGGGTCGCAATACGGCCTTAGAGACCCAGTACTTC
CASPGRNTALETQYF
>-|TRBV2|TRBJ1-2|TRBD1
TGTGCCAGCAGTAAACAAAGGGGGCTTGGAACCTTC
CASSKQRGLGTF
>-|TRBV19|TRBJ1-2|TRBD1
TGTGCCAGTAGTATCGGGGCAGGGGGCTCCTATGGCTACACCTTC
CASSIGAGGSYGYTF
>few|TRBV5-4|TRBJ2-2|-
TGTGCCAGCAGCCCAGTGGCGGTGAACACCGGGGAGCTGTTTTTT
CASSPVAVNTGELFF
>few|TRBV19|TRBJ2-3|-
TGTGCCAGTAGTGGACAGTTGGCCAGGGCAGATACGCAGTATTTT
CASSGQLARADTQYF
>-|TRBV4-3|TRBJ1-6|-
TGCGCCAGCAGCCCGGGGACACTCAGAGATTCACCCCTCCACTTT
CASSPGTLRDSPLHF
>once|TRBV30|TRBJ1-5|TRBD1
TGTGCCTGGAGCCTAGGGGGCCGTCAGCCCCAGCATTTT
CAWSLGGRQPQHF